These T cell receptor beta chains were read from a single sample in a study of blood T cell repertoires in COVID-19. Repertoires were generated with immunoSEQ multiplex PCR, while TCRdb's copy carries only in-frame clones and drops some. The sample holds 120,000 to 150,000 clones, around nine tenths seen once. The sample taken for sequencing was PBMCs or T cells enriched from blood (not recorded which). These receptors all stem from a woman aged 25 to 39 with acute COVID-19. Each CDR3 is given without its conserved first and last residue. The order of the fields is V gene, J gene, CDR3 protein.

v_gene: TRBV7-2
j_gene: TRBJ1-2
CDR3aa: ASSFGPNYGYT

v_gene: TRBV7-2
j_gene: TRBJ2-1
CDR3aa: ASSLAGRESNEQF

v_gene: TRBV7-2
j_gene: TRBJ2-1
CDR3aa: ASSLVASYSEQF

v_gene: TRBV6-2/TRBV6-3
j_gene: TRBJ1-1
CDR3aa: ASSYRGTGRNTEAF

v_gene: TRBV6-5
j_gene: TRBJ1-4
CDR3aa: ASSARDRWNEKLF

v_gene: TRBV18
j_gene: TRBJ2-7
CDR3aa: ASSGTSSEQY

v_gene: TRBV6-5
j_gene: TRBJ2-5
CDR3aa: ASSWGQYQETQY

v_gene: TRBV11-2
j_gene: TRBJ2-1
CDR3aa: ASSPPGSLTYNEQF

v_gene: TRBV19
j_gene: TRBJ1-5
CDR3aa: ASSIRGVYSNQPQH

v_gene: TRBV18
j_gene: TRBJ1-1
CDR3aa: ASSPGQGTEAF

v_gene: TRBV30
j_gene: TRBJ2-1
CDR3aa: AGEGASGNLNEQF

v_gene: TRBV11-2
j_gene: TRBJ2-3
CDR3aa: ASSLTELAGRSQSLF

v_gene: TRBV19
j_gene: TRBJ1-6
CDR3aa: ASSTGVLYNSPLH

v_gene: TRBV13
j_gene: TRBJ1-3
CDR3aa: ASSARQTNSGNTIY

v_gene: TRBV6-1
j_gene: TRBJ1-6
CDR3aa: ASSGKWGGLNYSPLH

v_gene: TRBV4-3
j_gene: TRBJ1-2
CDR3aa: ASSQSRDRGDYGYT

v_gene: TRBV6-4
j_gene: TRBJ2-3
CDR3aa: ASSGTGEADTQY

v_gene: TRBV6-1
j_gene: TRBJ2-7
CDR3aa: ASSEDSVLSYEQY

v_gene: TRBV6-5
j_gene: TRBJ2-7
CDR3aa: ASRKGTSGSYEQY

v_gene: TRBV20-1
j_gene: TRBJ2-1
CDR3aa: SARGDYEQF

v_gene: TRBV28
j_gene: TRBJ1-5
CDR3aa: ASTNRLDRGSNQPQH

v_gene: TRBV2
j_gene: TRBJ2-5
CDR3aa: ASSELSGVNGGETQY

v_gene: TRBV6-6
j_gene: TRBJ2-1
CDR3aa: ASRRTSGLLEQF

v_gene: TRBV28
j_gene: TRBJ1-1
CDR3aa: ASTQGAGYPTEAF

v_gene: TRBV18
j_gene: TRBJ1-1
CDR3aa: ASSPRTAMNTEAF

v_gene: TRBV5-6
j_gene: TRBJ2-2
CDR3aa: ASSFRNTGELF

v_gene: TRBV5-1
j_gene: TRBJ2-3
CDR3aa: ASSLRGGSGTDTQY

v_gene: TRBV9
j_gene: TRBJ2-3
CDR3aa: ASSETSGGADTQY

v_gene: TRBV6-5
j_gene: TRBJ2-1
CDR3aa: ATVGRGANEQF

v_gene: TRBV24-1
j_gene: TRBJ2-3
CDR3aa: ATSDFTSGSTDTQY

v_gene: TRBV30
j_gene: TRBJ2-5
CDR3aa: AWTWGVQETQY

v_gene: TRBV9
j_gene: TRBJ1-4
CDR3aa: ASSSRVGTNEKLF

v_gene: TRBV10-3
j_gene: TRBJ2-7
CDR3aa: AISDGKIIYEQY

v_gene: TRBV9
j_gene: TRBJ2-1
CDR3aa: ASSGGLINEQF

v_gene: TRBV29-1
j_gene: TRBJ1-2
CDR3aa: SVPGDGYT

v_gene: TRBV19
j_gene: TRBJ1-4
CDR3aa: ASSPGHSRATNEKLF

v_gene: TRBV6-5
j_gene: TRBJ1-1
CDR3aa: ASRDQGATEAF

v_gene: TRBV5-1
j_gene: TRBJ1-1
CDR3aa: ASGRGTEAF

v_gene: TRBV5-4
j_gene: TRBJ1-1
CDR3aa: ASSAGQGTTEAF

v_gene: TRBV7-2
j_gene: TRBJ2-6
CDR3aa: ASSSGTDLNVLT

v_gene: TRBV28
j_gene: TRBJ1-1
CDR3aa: ASTSPGQGDFRAF

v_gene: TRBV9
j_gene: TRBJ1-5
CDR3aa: ASKDRGPSNQPQH

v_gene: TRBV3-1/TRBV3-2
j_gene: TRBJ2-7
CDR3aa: ASSQAFAPTYEQY

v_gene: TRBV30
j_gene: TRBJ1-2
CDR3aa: AWVAGGPEGYT

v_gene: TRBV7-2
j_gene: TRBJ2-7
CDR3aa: ASSLDPRRLAAYEQY

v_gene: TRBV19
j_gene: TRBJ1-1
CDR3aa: ASSPQGAVTEAF

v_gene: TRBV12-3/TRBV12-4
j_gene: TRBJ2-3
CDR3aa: ASALVFTDTQY

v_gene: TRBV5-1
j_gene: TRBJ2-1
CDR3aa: ASSPLSSGRYNEQF